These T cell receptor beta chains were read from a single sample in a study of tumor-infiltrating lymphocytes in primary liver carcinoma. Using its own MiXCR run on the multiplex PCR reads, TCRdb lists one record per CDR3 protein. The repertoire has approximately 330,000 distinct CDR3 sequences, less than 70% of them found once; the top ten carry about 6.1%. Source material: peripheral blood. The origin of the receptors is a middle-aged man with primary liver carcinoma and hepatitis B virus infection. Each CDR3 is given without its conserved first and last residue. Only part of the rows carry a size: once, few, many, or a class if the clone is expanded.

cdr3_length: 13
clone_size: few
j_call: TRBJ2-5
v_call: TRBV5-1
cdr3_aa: ASSPRTGPQETQY

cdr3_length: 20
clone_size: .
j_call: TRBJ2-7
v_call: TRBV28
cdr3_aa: ASSLSDSLASGRLPTSYEQY

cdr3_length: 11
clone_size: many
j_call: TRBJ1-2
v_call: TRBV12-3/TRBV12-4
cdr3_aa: ASSSDRFYGYT

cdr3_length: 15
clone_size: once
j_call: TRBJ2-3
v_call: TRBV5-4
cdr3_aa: GSSEPTSGRAADTQY

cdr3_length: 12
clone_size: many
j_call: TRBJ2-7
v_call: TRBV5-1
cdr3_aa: ASSSRTGPYEQY

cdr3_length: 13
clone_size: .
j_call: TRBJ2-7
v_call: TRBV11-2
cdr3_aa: ASRRRADCSYEQY

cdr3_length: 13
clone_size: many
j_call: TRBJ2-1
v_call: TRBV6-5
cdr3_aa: ASSDRLAGNNEQF

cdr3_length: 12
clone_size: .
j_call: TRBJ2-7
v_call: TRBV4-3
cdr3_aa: ASSRGQGVYEQC

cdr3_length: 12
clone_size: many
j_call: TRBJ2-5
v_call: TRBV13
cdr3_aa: ASSFFSRAETQY

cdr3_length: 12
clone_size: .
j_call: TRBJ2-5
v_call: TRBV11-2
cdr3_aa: GSSFHDGGQTQY

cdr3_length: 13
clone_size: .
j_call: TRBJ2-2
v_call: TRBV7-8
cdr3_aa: ASNKGLDNTGELF

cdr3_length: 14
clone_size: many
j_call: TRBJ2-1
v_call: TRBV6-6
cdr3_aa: ASTSGRRDRDNEQF

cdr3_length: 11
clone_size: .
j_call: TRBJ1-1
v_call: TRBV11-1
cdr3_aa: ASSYAADTEAF

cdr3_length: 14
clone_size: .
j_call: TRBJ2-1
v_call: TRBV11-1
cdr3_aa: TSSHFPGPPGTGQF

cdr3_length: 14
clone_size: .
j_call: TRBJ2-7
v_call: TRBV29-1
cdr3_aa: SVEDKGGARDYEHY

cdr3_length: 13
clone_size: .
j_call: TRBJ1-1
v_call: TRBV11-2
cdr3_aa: ASNLTGTENTEAF

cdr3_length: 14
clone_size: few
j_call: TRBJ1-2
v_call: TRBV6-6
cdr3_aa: ASSYDGKGDNYGYT

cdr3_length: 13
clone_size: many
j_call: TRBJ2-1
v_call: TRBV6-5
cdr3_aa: ASRNRGGSYNEQF

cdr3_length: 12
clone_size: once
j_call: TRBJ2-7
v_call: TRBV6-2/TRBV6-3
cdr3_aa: ASSSRARPREQY

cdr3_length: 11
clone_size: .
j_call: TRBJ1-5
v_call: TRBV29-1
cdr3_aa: SVRQDSDQPQL

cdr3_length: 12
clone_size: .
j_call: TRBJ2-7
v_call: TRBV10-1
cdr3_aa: TSSEPARPYEQY

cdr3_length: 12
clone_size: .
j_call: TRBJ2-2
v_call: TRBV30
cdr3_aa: AWSGVRSTGELF

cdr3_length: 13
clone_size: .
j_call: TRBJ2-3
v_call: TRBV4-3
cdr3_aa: ACIQESAGVDTQY

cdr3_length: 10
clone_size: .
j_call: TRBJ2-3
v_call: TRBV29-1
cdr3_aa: RVEASIDTQY

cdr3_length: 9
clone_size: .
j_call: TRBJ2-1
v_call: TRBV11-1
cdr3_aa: ASSYNNEQF

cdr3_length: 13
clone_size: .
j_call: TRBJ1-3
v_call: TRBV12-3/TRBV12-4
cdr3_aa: ASSSRDISGNIIY

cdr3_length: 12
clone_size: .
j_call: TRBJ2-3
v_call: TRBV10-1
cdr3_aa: ASSERTSTDTQY

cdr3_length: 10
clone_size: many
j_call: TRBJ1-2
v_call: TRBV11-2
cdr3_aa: ASSSEGSGYT